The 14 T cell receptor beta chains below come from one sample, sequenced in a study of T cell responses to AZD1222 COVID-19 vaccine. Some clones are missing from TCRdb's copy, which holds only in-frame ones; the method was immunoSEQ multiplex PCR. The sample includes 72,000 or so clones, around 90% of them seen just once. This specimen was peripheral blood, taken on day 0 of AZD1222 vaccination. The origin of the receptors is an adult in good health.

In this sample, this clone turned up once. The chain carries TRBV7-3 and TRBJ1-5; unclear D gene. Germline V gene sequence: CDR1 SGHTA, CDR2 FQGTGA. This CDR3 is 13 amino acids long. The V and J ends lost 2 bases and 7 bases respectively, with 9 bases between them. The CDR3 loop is CASSLGKGQPQHF. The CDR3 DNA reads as TGTGCCAGCAGCTTAGGAAAAGGCCAGCCCCAGCATTTT.

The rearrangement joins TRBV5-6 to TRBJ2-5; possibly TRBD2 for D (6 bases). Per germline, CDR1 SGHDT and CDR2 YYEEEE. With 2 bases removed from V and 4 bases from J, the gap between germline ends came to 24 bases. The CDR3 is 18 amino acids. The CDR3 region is CASSFFWSATGVGETQYF. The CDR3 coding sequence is TGTGCCAGCAGCTTTTTTTGGAGCGCAACGGGAGTAGGAGAGACCCAGTACTTC.

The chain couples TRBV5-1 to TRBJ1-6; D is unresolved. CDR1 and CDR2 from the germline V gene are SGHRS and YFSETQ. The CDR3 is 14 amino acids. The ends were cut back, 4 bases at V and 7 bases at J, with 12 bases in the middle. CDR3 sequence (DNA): TGCGCCAGCAGCCCCGACGGTACGAATTCACCCCTCCACTTT. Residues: CASSPDGTNSPLHF.

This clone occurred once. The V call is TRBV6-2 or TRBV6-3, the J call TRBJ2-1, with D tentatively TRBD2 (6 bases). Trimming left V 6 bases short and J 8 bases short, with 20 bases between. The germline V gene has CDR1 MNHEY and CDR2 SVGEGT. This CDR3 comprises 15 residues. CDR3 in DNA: TGTGCCAGCAGCGCTAGCGCTTCAGGCGGCTATGAGCAGTTCTTC. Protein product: CASSASASGGYEQFF.

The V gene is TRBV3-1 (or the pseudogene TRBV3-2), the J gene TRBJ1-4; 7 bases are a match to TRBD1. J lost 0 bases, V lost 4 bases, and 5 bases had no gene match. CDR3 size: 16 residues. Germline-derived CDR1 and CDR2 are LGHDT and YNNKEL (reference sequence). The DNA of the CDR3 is TGTGCCAGCAGCCTCGACAGGGCTGCAACTAATGAAAAACTGTTTTTT. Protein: CASSLDRAATNEKLFF.

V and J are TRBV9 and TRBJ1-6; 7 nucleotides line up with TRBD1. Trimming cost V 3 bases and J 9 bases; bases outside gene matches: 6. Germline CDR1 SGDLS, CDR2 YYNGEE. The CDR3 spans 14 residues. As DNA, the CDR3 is TGTGCCAGCAGCGCTGACAGGGACGGTTCACCCCTCCACTTT. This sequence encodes CASSADRDGSPLHF.

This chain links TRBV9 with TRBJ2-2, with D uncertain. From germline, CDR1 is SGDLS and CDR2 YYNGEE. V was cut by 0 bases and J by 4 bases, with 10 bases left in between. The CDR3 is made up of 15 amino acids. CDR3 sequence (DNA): TGTGCCAGCAGCGTAGGAAGTATGGGCACCGGGGAGCTGTTTTTT. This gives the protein CASSVGSMGTGELFF.

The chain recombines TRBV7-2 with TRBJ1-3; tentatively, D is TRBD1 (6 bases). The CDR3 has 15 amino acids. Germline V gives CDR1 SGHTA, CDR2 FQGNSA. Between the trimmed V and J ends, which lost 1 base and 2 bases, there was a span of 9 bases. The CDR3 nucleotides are TGTGCCAGCAGCTTAGGGGGACACCCTGGAAACACCATATATTTT. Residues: CASSLGGHPGNTIYF.

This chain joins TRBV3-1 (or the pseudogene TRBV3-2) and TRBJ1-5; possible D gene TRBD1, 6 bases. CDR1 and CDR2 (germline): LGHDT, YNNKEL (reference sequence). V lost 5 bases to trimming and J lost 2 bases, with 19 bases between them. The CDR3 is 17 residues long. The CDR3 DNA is TGTGCCAGCAGCTCAGGGGTTTGGGTTTCGGGCAATCAGCCCCAGCATTTT. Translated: CASSSGVWVSGNQPQHF.

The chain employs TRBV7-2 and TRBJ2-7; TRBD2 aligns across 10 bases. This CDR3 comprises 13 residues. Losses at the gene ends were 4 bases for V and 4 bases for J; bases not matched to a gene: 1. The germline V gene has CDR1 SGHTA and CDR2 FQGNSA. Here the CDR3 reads CASSWGLAYEQYF. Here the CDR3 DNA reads TGTGCCAGCAGCTGGGGACTAGCGTACGAGCAGTACTTC.

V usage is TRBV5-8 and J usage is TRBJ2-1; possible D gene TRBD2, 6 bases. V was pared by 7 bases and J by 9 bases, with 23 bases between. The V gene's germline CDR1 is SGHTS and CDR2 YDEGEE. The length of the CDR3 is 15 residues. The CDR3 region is CASAPSGELRVEQFF. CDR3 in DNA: TGTGCCAGCGCCCCATCGGGAGAACTCCGGGTTGAGCAGTTCTTC.

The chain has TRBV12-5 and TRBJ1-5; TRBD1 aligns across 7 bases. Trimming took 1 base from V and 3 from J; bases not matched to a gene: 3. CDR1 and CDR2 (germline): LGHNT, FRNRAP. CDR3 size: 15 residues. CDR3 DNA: TGTGCTAGTGGTTTGGGGACAGGTTTCAATCAGCCCCAGCATTTT. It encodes CASGLGTGFNQPQHF.

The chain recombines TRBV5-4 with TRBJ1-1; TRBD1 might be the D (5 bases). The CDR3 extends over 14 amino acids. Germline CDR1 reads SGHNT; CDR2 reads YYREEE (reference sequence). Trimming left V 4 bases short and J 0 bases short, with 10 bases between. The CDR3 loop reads CASSQDTMNTEAFF. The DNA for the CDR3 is TGTGCCAGCAGCCAGGACACTATGAACACTGAAGCTTTCTTT.

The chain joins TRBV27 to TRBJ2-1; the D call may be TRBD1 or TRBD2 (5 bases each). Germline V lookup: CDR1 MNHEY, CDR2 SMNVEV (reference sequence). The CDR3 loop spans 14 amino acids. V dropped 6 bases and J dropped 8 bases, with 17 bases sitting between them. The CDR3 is CASSPEGILDEQFF. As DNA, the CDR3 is TGTGCCAGCAGCCCCGAGGGGATTTTAGATGAGCAGTTCTTC.